This T cell receptor (beta chain) was profiled in a study of shared clonotypes between healthy human individuals. In the study overall: CD4 naive and CD4 memory each took three plates per donor, while CD8 naive took two and CD8 memory one.

Assay used: immunoSEQ multiplex PCR; TCRdb lists only in-frame clones, some missing. The repertoire holds over a million clones, with 95% to 97% as singletons. For this clone: Its antigen is as yet unknown. Additional DNA sequences in this sample encode the identical CDR3.

Whole-study results and caveats: Generally, naive subsets (rather than memory subsets) showed larger estimated richness.

V was clipped by 3 bases and J by 5 bases, with 1 base between them. The germline CDR1 and CDR2 sequences are SEHNR and FQNEAQ (reference sequence). The CDR3 length is 11 residues. Splitting of CD4+ cells produced CD45RA+ naive and CD45RA-negative memory subsets. The V and J genes are TRBV7-9 and TRBJ2-2; D is uncertain. Material for sequencing was naive CD4+ T cells sorted from blood. Subset of the sample: CD45RA+ positively selected. This receptor was obtained from a man aged 30 to 39 in good health. The CDR3 region has the DNA TGTGCCAGCAGCTTGACCGGGGAGCTGTTTTTT. It yields the protein CASSLTGELFF.